Listed here are 9 T cell receptor beta chains from one sample, sequenced in a study of blood T cell repertoires in COVID-19. Repertoires were generated with immunoSEQ multiplex PCR, while TCRdb's copy carries only in-frame clones and drops some. The data contain roughly 200,000 clones, around 80% of them seen just once; the ten biggest clones take up roughly 2.8%. Material for sequencing was peripheral blood. The source of these receptors is a woman older than 75 with active or convalescent COVID-19.

The CDR3: CASSQGRDLAKNIQYF. The CDR3 region has the DNA TGTGCCAGCAGCCAAGGCAGGGATCTAGCCAAAAACATTCAGTACTTC. The chain employs TRBV3-1 (or the pseudogene TRBV3-2) and TRBJ2-4; D perhaps matches TRBD1 (5 bases). The CDR3 contains 16 residues. Germline values: CDR1 LGHDT, CDR2 YNNKEL (reference sequence). Trimming left V 1 base short and J 0 bases short, with 10 bases between.

This clone was observed a handful of times. The rearrangement joins TRBV7-2 to TRBJ2-1, with TRBD2 identical over 11 bases. V lost 10 bases to trimming and J lost 8 bases; unmatched junction nucleotides: 10. The CDR3 contains 14 residues. Germline V gene data show CDR1 as SGHTA and CDR2 as FQGNSA. CDR3 nucleotides: TGTGCCAATATACTAGCGGGGGCCGGGTATGAGCAGTTCTTC. The encoded protein is CANILAGAGYEQFF.

The chain uses TRBV9 and TRBJ1-2, with D perhaps TRBD1 (5 bases). Germline assignment: CDR1 SGDLS and CDR2 YYNGEE. CDR3 size: 13 residues. The V end lost 4 bases, the J end lost 4 bases, and 11 bases lay between the germline ends. The CDR3 here is CASSLQGGYGYTF. The CDR3 DNA is TGTGCCAGCAGCTTGCAGGGCGGCTATGGCTACACCTTC.

This clone occurred a few times. This chain joins TRBV5-4 and TRBJ1-5; D is possibly TRBD1 (5 bases). V lost 3 bases and J 7 bases, leaving 11 bases between the germline ends. The germline gives CDR1 SGHNT, CDR2 YYREEE (reference sequence). This CDR3 region has 13 residues. The CDR3 coding sequence is TGTGCCAGCAGCTCAGGTTGGGGCCAGCCCCAGCATTTT. Amino acid sequence: CASSSGWGQPQHF. Supplemented by reference TRBV5-4 and TRBJ1-5, the full variable domain reads ETGVTQSPTHLIKTRGQQVTLRCSSQSGHNTVSWYQQALGQGPQFIFQYYREEENGRGNFPPRFSGLQFPNYSSELNVNALELDDSALYLCASSSGWGQPQHFGDGTRLSIL.

This clone turned up a few times. Here the CDR3 reads CASSTTLGLGSNEKLFF. The CDR3 bases are TGTGCCAGCAGCACTACCCTAGGATTGGGTTCTAATGAAAAACTGTTTTTT. The V and J genes are TRBV5-5 and TRBJ1-4; D is ambiguous. Germline lookup yields CDR1 SGHKS and CDR2 YYEKEE (reference sequence). V was clipped by 4 bases and J by 3 bases, with 19 bases between them. The CDR3 loop spans 17 amino acids.

The chain couples TRBV18 to TRBJ2-3, with a possible D match to TRBD1 (5 bases). The CDR3 covers 16 residues. CDR1 KGHSH and CDR2 LQKENI come from the germline V gene. The V and J ends lost 4 bases and 2 bases respectively, with 16 bases between them. In DNA form, the CDR3 reads TGTGCCAGCTCACGGCGCGCAGGGTCCCACACAGATACGCAGTATTTT. This sequence encodes CASSRRAGSHTDTQYF.

This clone was observed a handful of times. The chain carries TRBV4-3 and TRBJ2-5; 10 positions match TRBD2. This CDR3 spans 17 amino acids. The germline CDR1 and CDR2 sequences are LGHNA and YSLEER. V was pared by 0 bases and J by 5 bases, with 9 bases of the junction left unmatched. In DNA form, the CDR3 reads TGCGCCAGCAGCCAAGAACTAGCGGGGCGTTCAGGGGAGACCCAGTACTTC. This translates into CASSQELAGRSGETQYF.

This clone showed up many times. The CDR3 here is CASSKQGYGYTF. The CDR3 DNA reads TGTGCCAGCAGTAAACAGGGTTATGGCTACACCTTC. The gene calls are TRBV28 and TRBJ1-2; a weak D match, TRBD1 (6 bases). The CDR3 length is 12 residues. Germline V gives CDR1 MDHEN, CDR2 SYDVKM. Trimming removed 5 bases at V and 5 bases at J, with 9 bases between.

The V and J genes are TRBV6-2 or TRBV6-3 and TRBJ2-7; D is unresolved. Germline V lookup: CDR1 MNHEY, CDR2 SVGEGT. V lost 0 bases, J lost 2 bases, and 11 bases lay in between. CDR3 length equals 15 residues. The CDR3 is CASSYSSRSTYEQYF. The DNA of the CDR3 is TGTGCCAGCAGTTACTCGAGCCGGAGTACCTACGAGCAGTACTTC.